The 31 T cell receptor beta chains listed next were all sequenced from one sample in a study of blood T cell repertoires in COVID-19. Libraries were prepared by immunoSEQ multiplex PCR; TCRdb keeps only in-frame clonotypes and omits some of them. The table has about 190,000 clones, roughly 84% seen once. The sequenced material came from PBMCs or T cells enriched from blood (not recorded which). These receptor sequences come from a woman aged 25 to 39 who had recovered from COVID-19.

CDR3 protein: CASSEIIASNTGELFF. In nucleotides, the CDR3 is TGTGCCAGCAGTGAAATAATAGCGTCGAACACCGGGGAGCTGTTTTTT. J is TRBJ2-2 and V is TRBV2, with D possibly TRBD2 on 5 matching bases. The CDR3 is made up of 16 amino acids. Trimming took off 2 bases at V and 0 bases at J, with 10 bases between the two ends. Germline V lookup: CDR1 SNHLY, CDR2 FYNNEI.

The V gene is TRBV7-2, the J gene TRBJ1-5; 7 bases fit TRBD1. Trimming took 4 bases from V and 2 from J; bases not matched to a gene: 8. The CDR3 has 16 residues. Germline V lookup: CDR1 SGHTA, CDR2 FQGNSA. CDR3 sequence (DNA): TGTGCCAGCAGCTATTCCCACAGGGGAGGCAATCAGCCCCAGCATTTT. Its protein is CASSYSHRGGNQPQHF.

The chain carries TRBV28 and TRBJ2-5, with 10 positions matching TRBD1. Germline CDR1 and CDR2: MDHEN and SYDVKM. Trimming took 6 bases from V and 5 from J; bases not matched to a gene: 6. The CDR3 spans 14 residues. CDR3 DNA: TGTGCCAGCAGGAGACAGGGGGCCAGGGAGACCCAGTACTTC. It codes for CASRRQGARETQYF.

The chain carries TRBV5-1 and TRBJ2-2; 7 nucleotides agree with TRBD2. The V and J ends lost 4 bases and 5 bases, in that order; junction bases with no gene match: 8. CDR1 SGHRS and CDR2 YFSETQ come from the germline V gene. The CDR3 covers 15 residues. The CDR3 here is CASSPVPAGTGELFF. Written as DNA, the CDR3 is TGCGCCAGCAGCCCCGTCCCAGCGGGGACCGGGGAGCTGTTTTTT.

The chain combines TRBV11-2 with TRBJ1-4, with 8 positions matching TRBD1. J was trimmed by 4 bases and V by 2 bases; bases with no gene match: 3. Per germline, CDR1 SGHAT and CDR2 FQNNGV. This CDR3 contains 15 residues. The CDR3 protein is CASSLTGGFNEKLFF. The CDR3 nucleotides are TGTGCCAGCAGCTTAACAGGGGGATTTAATGAAAAACTGTTTTTT.

The rearrangement joins TRBV11-2 to TRBJ1-2, with D uncertain. Germline CDR1 reads SGHAT; CDR2 reads FQNNGV. Trimming shortened V by 1 base and J by 0 bases, and 9 bases separated the two germline ends. The length of the CDR3 is 15 residues. Written as DNA, the CDR3 is TGTGCCAGCAGCTTAGGCACTATTACTAACTATGGCTACACCTTC. It is translated as CASSLGTITNYGYTF. The full variable domain, rest sourced from reference TRBV11-2 and TRBJ1-2, is EAGVAQSPRYKIIEKRQSVAFWCNPISGHATLYWYQQILGQGPKLLIQFQNNGVVDDSQLPKDRFSAERLKGVDSTLKIQPAKLEDSAVYLCASSLGTITNYGYTFGSGTRLTVV.

V usage is TRBV6-6 and J usage is TRBJ2-7; D possibly corresponds to TRBD2 (7 bases). V was trimmed by 6 bases and J by 3 bases, leaving 18 bases between them. This CDR3 spans 15 amino acids. In germline, CDR1 is MNHNY, CDR2 SVGAGI (reference sequence). Here the CDR3 reads CASRDVGGLGYEQYF. The DNA for the CDR3 is TGTGCCAGCAGGGACGTCGGGGGGCTCGGCTACGAGCAGTACTTC.

The chain links TRBV5-1 to TRBJ1-2; D is unresolved. The CDR3 runs to 13 residues. The germline gives CDR1 SGHRS, CDR2 YFSETQ. The V end was cut by 0 bases, the J end by 5 bases, with 8 bases between. The DNA of the CDR3 is TGCGCCAGCAGCTTGGACGGGGTGTATGGCTACACCTTC. It codes for CASSLDGVYGYTF.

The chain recombines TRBV7-2 with TRBJ2-3; the D gene is possibly TRBD1 (5 bases). The germline V gene has CDR1 SGHTA and CDR2 FQGNSA. The germline V and J ends were trimmed by 5 bases and 3 bases, with 15 bases remaining between them. The CDR3 totals 15 residues. The CDR3 DNA follows: TGTGCCAGCAGCGCGCCCCAGGGATCTACAGATACGCAGTATTTT. The encoded protein is CASSAPQGSTDTQYF.

The chain recombines TRBV24-1 with TRBJ2-5; 7 bases are a match to TRBD1. Trimming cost V 3 bases and J 4 bases; bases outside gene matches: 7. Germline V lookup: CDR1 KGHDR, CDR2 SFDVKD. The CDR3 consists of 15 residues. The CDR3 sequence is CATSDRRGRRETQYF. For the CDR3, the DNA is TGTGCCACCAGTGATCGAAGGGGGCGCCGAGAGACCCAGTACTTC.

The V and J genes are TRBV5-1 and TRBJ2-1; D is unclear. Trimming cost V 0 bases and J 1 base, with 8 bases left between them. The CDR3 is 15 amino acids. Looked up from germline, CDR1 is SGHRS and CDR2 is YFSETQ. The CDR3 DNA sequence: TGCGCCAGCAGCTTGGATCAGGTTTCCTACAATGAGCAGTTCTTC. Its protein product is CASSLDQVSYNEQFF.

The chain recombines TRBV15 with TRBJ1-2, with D uncertain. CDR3 length: 12 residues. The V end lost 4 bases, the J end lost 7 bases, and 10 bases lay between the germline ends. CDR1 is LNHNV and CDR2 is YYDKDF in the germline V gene (reference sequence). CDR3 protein: CATSTATGGYTF. In DNA form, the CDR3 reads TGTGCCACCAGCACCGCGACGGGTGGCTACACCTTC. The full variable domain, rest sourced from reference TRBV15 and TRBJ1-2, is DAMVIQNPRYQVTQFGKPVTLSCSQTLNHNVMYWYQQKSSQAPKLLFHYYDKDFNNEADTPDNFQSRRPNTSFCFLDIRSPGLGDTAMYLCATSTATGGYTFGSGTRLTVV.

The rearrangement links TRBV12-5 to TRBJ2-2, with a weak D call TRBD2 (7 bases). Between the trimmed V and J ends, which lost 0 bases and 4 bases, there was a span of 12 bases. This CDR3 is 16 amino acids long. The germline CDR1 and CDR2 sequences are LGHNT and FRNRAP. The CDR3 nucleotides are TGTGCTAGTGGTTTGGTACTGGGGGGGCGCACCGGGGAGCTGTTTTTT. Translating it yields CASGLVLGGRTGELFF.

This chain uses TRBV5-1 with TRBJ2-5; maybe TRBD1 (6 bases). The CDR3 totals 14 residues. Per germline, CDR1 SGHRS and CDR2 YFSETQ. The germline V and J ends were trimmed by 3 bases and 5 bases, with 14 bases remaining between them. CDR3 residues: CASSSRGIMETQYF. The CDR3, as DNA: TGCGCCAGCAGCTCCAGGGGAATTATGGAGACCCAGTACTTC. Using reference TRBV5-1 and TRBJ2-5 for the parts outside the CDR3, the full variable domain is KAGVTQTPRYLIKTRGQQVTLSCSPISGHRSVSWYQQTPGQGLQFLFEYFSETQRNKGNFPGRFSGRQFSNSRSEMNVSTLELGDSALYLCASSSRGIMETQYFGPGTRLLVL.

The J gene is TRBJ1-1, the V gene TRBV14, with D possibly matching TRBD1 (5 bases). Germline CDR1 SGHDN, CDR2 FVKESK. This CDR3 region has 13 residues. With 6 bases removed from V and 0 bases from J, the gap between germline ends came to 8 bases. CDR3 protein: CASRRQMNTEAFF. CDR3 in DNA: TGTGCCAGCAGGAGACAGATGAACACTGAAGCTTTCTTT.

In DNA, the CDR3 is TGTGCCAGCAGTTTGAGAGGTCAGACGAACTATGGCTACACCTTC. Translating it yields CASSLRGQTNYGYTF. The V gene is TRBV27, the J gene TRBJ1-2; D uncertain. Germline V gives CDR1 MNHEY, CDR2 SMNVEV (reference sequence). Trimming pared 3 bases from V and 2 bases from J, leaving 13 bases between. This CDR3 has 15 amino acids.

The chain couples TRBV10-3 to TRBJ1-1; tentative D call: TRBD1 (6 bases). Deletions cut 3 bases from V and 4 bases from J, with 21 bases between. Germline CDR1 and CDR2: ENHRY and SYGVKD. The CDR3 is 17 residues long. The CDR3 nucleotides read TGTGCCATCAGTGAAAAGGCTGGGGGGGGCGTAATCACTGAAGCTTTCTTT. It translates to CAISEKAGGGVITEAFF.

This clone was counted once. The chain links TRBV5-5 to TRBJ1-3; D not resolved. Trimming removed 4 bases at V and 7 bases at J, with 18 bases between. Germline V gene lookup returns CDR1 SGHKS and CDR2 YYEKEE (reference sequence). This CDR3 spans 15 amino acids. CDR3: CASSPRTGLKNTIYF. The CDR3 DNA sequence: TGTGCCAGCAGCCCACGGACTGGGTTAAAGAACACCATATATTTT.

The V and J genes are TRBV11-2 and TRBJ2-1; TRBD2 agrees at 10 bases. J lost 6 bases, V lost 1 base, and 6 bases had no gene match. The CDR3 covers 16 residues. CDR1 SGHAT and CDR2 FQNNGV come from the germline V gene. The CDR3 region has the DNA TGTGCCAGCAGCTTAGTACGGAGCGGGAGGGGCAATGAGCAGTTCTTC. It yields the protein CASSLVRSGRGNEQFF.

V is TRBV28 and J is TRBJ1-2, with D uncertain. The CDR3 contains 14 residues. V shed 7 bases and J shed 0 bases, with 12 bases lying between them. Germline CDR1 and CDR2: MDHEN and SYDVKM. CDR3 residues: CASTEGATNYGYTF. The CDR3 DNA is TGTGCCAGCACGGAGGGAGCCACTAACTATGGCTACACCTTC.

The rearrangement links TRBV5-1 to TRBJ2-3; no clear D. The CDR3 extends over 13 amino acids. CDR1 is SGHRS and CDR2 is YFSETQ in the germline V gene. The ends were cut back, 1 base at V and 2 bases at J, with 5 bases in the middle. In DNA form, the CDR3 reads TGCGCCAGCAGCTTGACCTACACAGATACGCAGTATTTT. It is translated as CASSLTYTDTQYF.

This chain uses TRBV5-5 with TRBJ2-1, with D tentatively TRBD2 (5 bases). The V end was cut by 1 base, the J end by 9 bases, with 14 bases between. The CDR3 runs to 14 residues. The germline V gene encodes CDR1 SGHKS and CDR2 YYEKEE (reference sequence). The CDR3, as DNA: TGTGCCAGCAGCTTGAGGTGGGAAGGAGGTGAGCAGTTCTTC. It codes for CASSLRWEGGEQFF.

The CDR3 sequence: CASSDGVYNQPQHF. The CDR3 DNA sequence: TGTGCCAGCAGTGACGGGGTTTACAATCAGCCCCAGCATTTT. V usage is TRBV2 and J usage is TRBJ1-5, with no clear D. Germline values: CDR1 SNHLY, CDR2 FYNNEI. Between the trimmed V and J ends, which lost 3 bases and 3 bases, there was a span of 9 bases. The CDR3 is 14 amino acids. Drawing the rest from reference TRBV2 and TRBJ1-5, the complete variable domain is EPEVTQTPSHQVTQMGQEVILRCVPISNHLYFYWYRQILGQKVEFLVSFYNNEISEKSEIFDDQFSVERPDGSNFTLKIRSTKLEDSAMYFCASSDGVYNQPQHFGDGTRLSIL.

The V gene is TRBV18, the J gene TRBJ2-1, with TRBD2 matching 7 bases. Germline trimming cut 3 bases from V and 9 bases from J; bases unmatched to any gene: 8. Per the germline V gene, CDR1 is KGHSH and CDR2 is LQKENI. The CDR3 contains 14 residues. The CDR3 DNA reads TGTGCCAGCTCACCCCAGCGCGGGGGAGGTGAGCAGTTCTTC. It yields the protein CASSPQRGGGEQFF.

A remark on this clone: Different DNA sequences within this sample yield the same CDR3. V and J are TRBV2 and TRBJ1-4; D is perhaps TRBD1 (5 bases). The CDR3 is made up of 14 amino acids. Germline CDR1 and CDR2: SNHLY and FYNNEI. V lost 1 base, J lost 2 bases, and 5 bases lay in between. Here the CDR3 DNA reads TGTGCCAGCAGTGAAGGGGGCACTAATGAAAAACTGTTTTTT. It codes for CASSEGGTNEKLFF. Combining the CDR3 with reference TRBV2 and TRBJ1-4 gives the whole variable domain EPEVTQTPSHQVTQMGQEVILRCVPISNHLYFYWYRQILGQKVEFLVSFYNNEISEKSEIFDDQFSVERPDGSNFTLKIRSTKLEDSAMYFCASSEGGTNEKLFFGSGTQLSVL.

The chain combines TRBV3-1 (or the pseudogene TRBV3-2) with TRBJ2-7, with no clear D. The CDR3 spans 13 residues. The germline gives CDR1 LGHDT, CDR2 YNNKEL (reference sequence). With 2 bases removed from V and 1 base from J, the gap between germline ends came to 6 bases. The CDR3 nucleotides read TGTGCCAGCAGCCAAATCAGTTCCTACGAGCAGTACTTC. Translating gives CASSQISSYEQYF.

The V gene is TRBV5-1, the J gene TRBJ1-4; 8 nucleotides line up with TRBD1. The CDR3 loop spans 15 amino acids. Trimming removed 5 bases from V and 8 bases from J; junction bases left unmatched: 11. Germline V gives CDR1 SGHRS, CDR2 YFSETQ. The CDR3 DNA follows: TGCGCCAGCAGACCCACAGGGGGAAAGAGCGAAAAACTGTTTTTT. It specifies CASRPTGGKSEKLFF.

The chain joins TRBV5-8 to TRBJ1-4; no reliable D call. The germline gives CDR1 SGHTS, CDR2 YDEGEE. The V end lost 2 bases, the J end lost 4 bases, and 15 bases lay between the germline ends. The CDR3 loop spans 16 amino acids. The CDR3 region is CASSFALGLINEKLFF. CDR3 coding DNA: TGTGCCAGCAGCTTTGCTCTAGGACTGATTAATGAAAAACTGTTTTTT.

V and J are TRBV11-3 and TRBJ2-5; 7 bases line up with TRBD1. V lost 5 bases, J lost 2 bases, and 2 bases stayed unmatched. CDR1 and CDR2 from the germline V gene are SGHNT and YENEEA. The CDR3 runs to 13 residues. The CDR3 nucleotides read TGTGCCAGCAGCATACAGGGGCAAGAGACCCAGTACTTC. It encodes CASSIQGQETQYF.

This clone was observed at least ten times. The V and J genes are TRBV10-3 and TRBJ2-5; 7 bases agree with TRBD1. J lost 5 bases, V lost 4 bases, and 1 base had no gene match. The V gene's germline CDR1 is ENHRY and CDR2 SYGVKD. This CDR3 has 12 residues. This CDR3 is CAISADRETQYF. The CDR3 coding sequence is TGTGCCATCAGTGCGGACAGGGAGACCCAGTACTTC.

CDR3 residues: CASSPTANTEAFF. In DNA form, the CDR3 reads TGTGCCAGCAGCCCGACAGCGAACACTGAAGCTTTCTTT. The chain links TRBV6-2 or TRBV6-3 to TRBJ1-1, with D possibly matching TRBD1 (5 bases). The V end was cut by 6 bases, the J end by 1 base, with 9 bases between. Germline V gene sequence: CDR1 MNHEY, CDR2 SVGEGT. This CDR3 has 13 residues.